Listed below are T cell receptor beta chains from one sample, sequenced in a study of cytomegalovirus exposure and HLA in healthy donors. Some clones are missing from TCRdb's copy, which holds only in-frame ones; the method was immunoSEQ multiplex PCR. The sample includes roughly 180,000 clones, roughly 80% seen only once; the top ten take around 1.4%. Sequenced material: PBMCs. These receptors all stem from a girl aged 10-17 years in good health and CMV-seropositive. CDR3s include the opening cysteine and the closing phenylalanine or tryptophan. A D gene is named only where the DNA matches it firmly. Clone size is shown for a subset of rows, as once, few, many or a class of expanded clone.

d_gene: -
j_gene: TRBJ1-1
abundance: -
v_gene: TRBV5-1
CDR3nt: TGCGCCAGCAACCTTGGAGGAGGATACACTGAAGCTTTCTTT
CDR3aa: CASNLGGGYTEAFF

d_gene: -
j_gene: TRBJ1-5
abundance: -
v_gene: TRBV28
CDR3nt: TGTGCCAGCGAAGGGCCCAGGGGTTATCTAAATAGCAATCAGCCCCAGCATTTT
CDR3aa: CASEGPRGYLNSNQPQHF

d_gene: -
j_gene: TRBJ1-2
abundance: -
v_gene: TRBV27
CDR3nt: TGTGCCAGCAGTTTATCCCTCCTCACAGGGCCTCAGGGCTACACCTTC
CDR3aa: CASSLSLLTGPQGYTF

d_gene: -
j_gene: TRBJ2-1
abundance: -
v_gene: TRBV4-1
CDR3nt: TGCGCCAGCGTCCCCAAGGACTCATTTTCCTACAATGAGCAGTTCTTC
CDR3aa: CASVPKDSFSYNEQFF

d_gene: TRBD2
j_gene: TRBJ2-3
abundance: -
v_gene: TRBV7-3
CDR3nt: TGTGCCAGCAGCTTAACGCGAGACCGGGGGGGTACGCAGTATTTT
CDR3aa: CASSLTRDRGGTQYF

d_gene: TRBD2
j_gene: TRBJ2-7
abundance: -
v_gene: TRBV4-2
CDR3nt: TGTGCCAGCAGCCAGCGAGCGGGAGGGCCCTACGAGCAGTACTTC
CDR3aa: CASSQRAGGPYEQYF

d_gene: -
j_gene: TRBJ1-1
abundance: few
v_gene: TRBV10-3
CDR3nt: TGTGCCATCAGTACAGGGAAAGTCGACACTGAAGCTTTCTTT
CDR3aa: CAISTGKVDTEAFF

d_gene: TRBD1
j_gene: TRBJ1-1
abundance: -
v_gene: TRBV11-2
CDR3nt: TGTGCCAGCAGCCCCATGCCCGGGACAGGGGACACTGAAGCTTTCTTT
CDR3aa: CASSPMPGTGDTEAFF

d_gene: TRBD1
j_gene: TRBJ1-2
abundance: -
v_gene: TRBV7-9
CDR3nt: TGTGCCAGCAGCTTAGTTCCTACAGGGGGCGCCATCTATGGCTACACCTTC
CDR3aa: CASSLVPTGGAIYGYTF

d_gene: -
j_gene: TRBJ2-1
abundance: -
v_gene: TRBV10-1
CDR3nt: TGCGCCAGCAGTGACCCAGGGTACAATGAGCAGTTCTTC
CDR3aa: CASSDPGYNEQFF

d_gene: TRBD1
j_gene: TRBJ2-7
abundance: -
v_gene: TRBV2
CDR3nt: TGTGCCAGCACCCCTGGGACAGTCCGCGAGCAGTACTTC
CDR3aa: CASTPGTVREQYF

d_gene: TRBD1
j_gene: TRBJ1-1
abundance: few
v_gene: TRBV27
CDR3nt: TGTGCCAGCAGTGCTAGACAGGGGAACACTGAAGCTTTCTTT
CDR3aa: CASSARQGNTEAFF

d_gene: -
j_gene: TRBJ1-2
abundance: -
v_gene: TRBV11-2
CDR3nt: TGTGCCAGCAGCTTAGCCCTCCGGGGGTCCTATGGCTACACCTTC
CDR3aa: CASSLALRGSYGYTF

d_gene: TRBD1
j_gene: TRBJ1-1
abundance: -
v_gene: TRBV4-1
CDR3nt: TGCGCCAGCAGCCCTCGGACAGGGATAGACACTGAAGCTTTCTTT
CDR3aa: CASSPRTGIDTEAFF

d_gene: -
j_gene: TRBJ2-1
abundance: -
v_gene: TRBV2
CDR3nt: TGTGCCAGGATGGTAGGAGGGGCGGGTAGGAGCTCCTACAATGAGCAGTTCTTC
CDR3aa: CARMVGGAGRSSYNEQFF

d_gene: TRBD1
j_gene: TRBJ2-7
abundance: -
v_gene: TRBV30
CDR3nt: TGTGCCTGGAGTGCAGGGGGCGCAAAGGGCGAGCAGTACTTC
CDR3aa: CAWSAGGAKGEQYF

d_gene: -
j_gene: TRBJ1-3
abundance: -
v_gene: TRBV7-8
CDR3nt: TGTGCCAGCAGCCCCCAAGGAGGGGTCGGAAACACCATATATTTT
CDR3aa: CASSPQGGVGNTIYF

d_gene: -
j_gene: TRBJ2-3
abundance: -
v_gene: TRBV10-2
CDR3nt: TGCGCCAGCAGACGGAGCACGGATACGCAGTATTTT
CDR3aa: CASRRSTDTQYF

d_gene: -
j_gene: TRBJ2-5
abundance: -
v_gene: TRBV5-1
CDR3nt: TGCGCCAGCAGCCTAGGGACAGTAGCGGTCCAGTACTTC
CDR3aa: CASSLGTVAVQYF

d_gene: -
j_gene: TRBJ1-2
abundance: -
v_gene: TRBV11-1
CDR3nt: TGTGCCAGCAGCCCCATCACCCCCTGGTTCGACCAGGGGAATGGCTACACCTTC
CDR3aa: CASSPITPWFDQGNGYTF

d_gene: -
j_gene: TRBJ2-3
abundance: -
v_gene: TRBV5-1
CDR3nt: TGCGCCAGCAGCTTGGCTTTTAATTCCGCAGATACGCAGTATTTT
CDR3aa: CASSLAFNSADTQYF

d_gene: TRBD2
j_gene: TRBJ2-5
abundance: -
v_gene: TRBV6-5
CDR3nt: TGTGCCAGCAGCCAACTGGCGGGGGGGGAGACCCAGTACTTC
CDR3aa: CASSQLAGGETQYF

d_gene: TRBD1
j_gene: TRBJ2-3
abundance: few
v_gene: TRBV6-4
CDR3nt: TGTGCCAGCAGTGACGGGACAGGGGCAGATACGCAGTATTTT
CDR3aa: CASSDGTGADTQYF

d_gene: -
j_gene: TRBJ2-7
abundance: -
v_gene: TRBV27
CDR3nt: TGTGCCAGCAGTGACAATCCGATCTACGAGCAGTACTTC
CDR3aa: CASSDNPIYEQYF

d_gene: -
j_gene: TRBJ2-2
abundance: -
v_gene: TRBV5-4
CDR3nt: TGTGCCAGCAGCTTATTAGGAACTCGAGGGCACGGCGGGGAGCTGTTTTTT
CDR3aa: CASSLLGTRGHGGELFF

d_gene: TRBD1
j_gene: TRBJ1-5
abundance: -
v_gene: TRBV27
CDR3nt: TGTGCCAGCAGTTCACCCCGGACAGGGAGCAATCAGCCCCAGCATTTT
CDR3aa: CASSSPRTGSNQPQHF

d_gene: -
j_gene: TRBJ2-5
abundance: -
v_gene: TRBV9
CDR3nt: TGTGCCAGCAGCCCCCGAGGACTGGAAGAGACCCAGTACTTC
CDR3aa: CASSPRGLEETQYF

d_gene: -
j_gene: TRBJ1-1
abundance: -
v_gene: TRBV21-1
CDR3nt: TGTGCCAGCAGCAAAGGTGCAGGGAACACTGAAGCTTTCTTT
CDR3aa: CASSKGAGNTEAFF

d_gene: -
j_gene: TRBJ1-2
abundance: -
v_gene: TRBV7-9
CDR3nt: TGTGCCAGCAGCTTGGGGGACAAGGACACTGGCTACACCTTC
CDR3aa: CASSLGDKDTGYTF

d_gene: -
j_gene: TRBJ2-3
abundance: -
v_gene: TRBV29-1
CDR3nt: TGCAGCGTTTCACGATCCTTATCCCAGGCAGATACGCAGTATTTT
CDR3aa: CSVSRSLSQADTQYF

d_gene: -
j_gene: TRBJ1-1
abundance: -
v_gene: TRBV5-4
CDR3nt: TGTGCCAGCAGCTTGGGCTACTACAGGGTAAACACTGAAGCTTTCTTT
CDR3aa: CASSLGYYRVNTEAFF

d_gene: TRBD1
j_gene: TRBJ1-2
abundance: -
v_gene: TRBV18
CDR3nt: TGTGCCAGCTCACCTGCGACAGGGTTTCCAGGTGGCTACACCTTC
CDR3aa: CASSPATGFPGGYTF

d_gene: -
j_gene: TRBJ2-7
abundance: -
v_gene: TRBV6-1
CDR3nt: TGTGCCAGCAGTGAAGCGGGGGGGGCGGGATCCTACGAGCAGTACTTC
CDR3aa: CASSEAGGAGSYEQYF

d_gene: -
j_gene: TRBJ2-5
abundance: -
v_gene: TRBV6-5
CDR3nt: TGTGCCAGCAGTTACTTGGAGGCCGGAATGGGGACCCAGTACTTC
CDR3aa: CASSYLEAGMGTQYF

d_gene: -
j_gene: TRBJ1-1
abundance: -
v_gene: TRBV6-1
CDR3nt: TGTGCCAGCAGTGAGGGGACTTTGGGGCTCACTGAAGCTTTCTTT
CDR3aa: CASSEGTLGLTEAFF

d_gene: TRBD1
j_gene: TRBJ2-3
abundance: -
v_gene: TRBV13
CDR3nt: TGTGCCAGCAGACGAACCGGGACAGGGAGCACAGATACGCAGTATTTT
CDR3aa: CASRRTGTGSTDTQYF

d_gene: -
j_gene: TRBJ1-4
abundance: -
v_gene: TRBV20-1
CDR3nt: TGCAGTGCTTCTAGATTTGAAAAACTGTTTTTT
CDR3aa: CSASRFEKLFF

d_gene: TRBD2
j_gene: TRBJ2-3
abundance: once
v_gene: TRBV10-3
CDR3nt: TGTGCCACAATAAAGGGACTAGCGGGCACAGATACGCAGTATTTT
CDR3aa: CATIKGLAGTDTQYF

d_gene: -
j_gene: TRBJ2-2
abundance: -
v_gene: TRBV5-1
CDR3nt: TGCGCCAGCACCCCAATAACAGAGACCGGGGAGCTGTTTTTT
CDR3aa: CASTPITETGELFF

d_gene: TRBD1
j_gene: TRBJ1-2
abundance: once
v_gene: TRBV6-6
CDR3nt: TGTGCCAGCAGTCAGAACCCGGGGACAGGGGAAGGCTACACCTTC
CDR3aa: CASSQNPGTGEGYTF

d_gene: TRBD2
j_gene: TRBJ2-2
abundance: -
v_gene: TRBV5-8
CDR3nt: TGTGCCAGCAGCACGGGACTAGCGGGCCTCTTAGGGACCGGGGAGCTGTTTTTT
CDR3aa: CASSTGLAGLLGTGELFF

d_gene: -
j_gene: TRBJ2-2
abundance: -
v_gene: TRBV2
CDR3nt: TGTGCCAGCAGGGACACAGCGAACACCGGGGAGCTGTTTTTT
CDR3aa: CASRDTANTGELFF

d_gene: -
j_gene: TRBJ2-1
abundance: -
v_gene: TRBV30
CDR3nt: TGTGCCTGGAGTGGGCACAATGAGCAGTTCTTC
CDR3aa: CAWSGHNEQFF

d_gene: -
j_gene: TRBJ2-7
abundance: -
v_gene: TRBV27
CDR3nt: TGTGCCAGCAGTTTCGCGGGAGTAGGGGGGTACGAGCAGTACTTC
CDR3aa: CASSFAGVGGYEQYF

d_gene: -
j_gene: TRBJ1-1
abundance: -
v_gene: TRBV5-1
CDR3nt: TGCGCCAGCAGCGGCGCGGCGAACACTGAAGCTTTCTTT
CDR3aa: CASSGAANTEAFF

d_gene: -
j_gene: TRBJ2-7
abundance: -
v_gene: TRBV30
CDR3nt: TGTGCCTGGAAGGAACAGGGCTGGGACTACGAGCAGTACTTC
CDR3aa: CAWKEQGWDYEQYF

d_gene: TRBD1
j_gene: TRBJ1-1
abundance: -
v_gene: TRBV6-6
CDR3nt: TGTGCCAGCAGCGACCCCGGGACAGGGAGGATTGAAGCTTTCTTT
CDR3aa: CASSDPGTGRIEAFF

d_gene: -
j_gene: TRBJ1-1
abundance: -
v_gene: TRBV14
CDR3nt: TGTGCCAGCAGCCAGTATGAGATGGGCGCTGAAGCTTTCTTT
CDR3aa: CASSQYEMGAEAFF

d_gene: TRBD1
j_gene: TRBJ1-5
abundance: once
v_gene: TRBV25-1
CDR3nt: TGTGCCAGCAGTAGAGAGGGGGCCAATCAGCCCCAGCATTTT
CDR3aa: CASSREGANQPQHF

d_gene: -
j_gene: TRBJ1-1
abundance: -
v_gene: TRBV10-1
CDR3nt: TGCGCCAGCAGTGAGTCGGGCAGGGGGAACACTGAAGCTTTCTTT
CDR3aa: CASSESGRGNTEAFF

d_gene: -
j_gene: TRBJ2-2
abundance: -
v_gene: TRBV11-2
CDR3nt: TGTGCCAGCAGCTGGGGACTGATCACCGGGGAGCTGTTTTTT
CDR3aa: CASSWGLITGELFF

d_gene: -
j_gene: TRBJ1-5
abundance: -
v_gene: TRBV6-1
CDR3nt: TGTGCCAGCAGGCGTCAGGTATATAGCAATCAGCCCCAGCATTTT
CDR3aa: CASRRQVYSNQPQHF

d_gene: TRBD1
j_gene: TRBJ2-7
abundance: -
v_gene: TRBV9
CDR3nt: TGTGCCAGCAGCGTAACTGGGACAGGCCGGGGGGAGCAGTACTTC
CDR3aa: CASSVTGTGRGEQYF

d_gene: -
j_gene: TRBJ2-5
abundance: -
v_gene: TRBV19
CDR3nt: TGTGCCAGCCCTCAAGAGACCCAGTACTTC
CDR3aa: CASPQETQYF

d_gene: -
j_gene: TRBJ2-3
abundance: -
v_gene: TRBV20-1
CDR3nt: TGCAGTGCTAGACAAGATACGCAGTATTTT
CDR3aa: CSARQDTQYF

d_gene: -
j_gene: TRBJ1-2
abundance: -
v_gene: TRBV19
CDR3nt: TGTGCCAGTAGCTCAAGGGGCGGCTACACCTTC
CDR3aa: CASSSRGGYTF

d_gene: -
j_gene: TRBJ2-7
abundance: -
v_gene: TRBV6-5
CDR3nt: TGTGCCAGCAGTTACCTCGGGGGGCGATCCGAGCAGTACTTC
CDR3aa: CASSYLGGRSEQYF

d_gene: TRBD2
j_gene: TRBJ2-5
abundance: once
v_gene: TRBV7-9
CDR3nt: TGTGCCAGCAGCTTAGCGGGAGGGATAGGTGAGACCCAGTACTTC
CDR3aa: CASSLAGGIGETQYF

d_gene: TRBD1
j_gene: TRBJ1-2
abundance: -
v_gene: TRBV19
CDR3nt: TGTGCCAGTAGTATGGCGGGAGGGGGCGTCGACTATGGCTACACCTTC
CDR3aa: CASSMAGGGVDYGYTF

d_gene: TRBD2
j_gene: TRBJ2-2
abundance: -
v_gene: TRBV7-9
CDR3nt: TGTGCCAGCAGCTTACAGCGGGATTTCACCGGGGAGCTGTTTTTT
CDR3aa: CASSLQRDFTGELFF